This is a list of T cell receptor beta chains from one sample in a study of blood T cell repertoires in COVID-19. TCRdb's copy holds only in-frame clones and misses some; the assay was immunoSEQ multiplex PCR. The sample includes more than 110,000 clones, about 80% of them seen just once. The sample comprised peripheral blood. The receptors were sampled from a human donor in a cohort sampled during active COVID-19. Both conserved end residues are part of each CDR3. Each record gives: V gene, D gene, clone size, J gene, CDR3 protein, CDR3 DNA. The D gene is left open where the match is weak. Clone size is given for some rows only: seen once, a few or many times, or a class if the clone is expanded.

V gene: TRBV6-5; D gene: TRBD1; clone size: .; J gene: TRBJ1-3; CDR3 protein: CASRQGPGNTIYF; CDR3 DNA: TGTGCCAGCAGACAGGGGCCCGGAAACACCATATATTTT
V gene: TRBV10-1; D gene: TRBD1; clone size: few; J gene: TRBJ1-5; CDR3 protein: CASGPGGGRGNQPQHF; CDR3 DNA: TGCGCCAGCGGACCAGGGGGCGGTAGGGGCAATCAGCCCCAGCATTTT
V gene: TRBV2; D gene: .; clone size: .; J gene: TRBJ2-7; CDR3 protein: CASMGQPYEQYF; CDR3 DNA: TGTGCCAGCATGGGACAACCCTACGAGCAGTACTTC
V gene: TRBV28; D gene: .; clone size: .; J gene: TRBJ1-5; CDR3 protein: CASSSPSGSGGNQPQHF; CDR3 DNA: TGTGCCAGCAGTTCCCCGTCCGGGTCCGGGGGCAATCAGCCCCAGCATTTT
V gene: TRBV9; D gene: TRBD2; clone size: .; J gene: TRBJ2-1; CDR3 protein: CASSVEWTSGGNNEQFF; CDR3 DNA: TGTGCCAGCAGCGTAGAATGGACTAGCGGGGGAAACAATGAGCAGTTCTTC
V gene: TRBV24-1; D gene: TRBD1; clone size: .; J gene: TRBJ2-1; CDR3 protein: CATSDLRRGQGYEQFF; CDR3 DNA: TGTGCCACCAGTGATCTAAGACGGGGACAGGGGTATGAGCAGTTCTTC
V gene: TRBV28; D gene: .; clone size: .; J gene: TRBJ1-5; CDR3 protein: CASSLIQGNQPQHF; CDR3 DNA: TGTGCCAGCAGTCTCATACAGGGCAATCAGCCCCAGCATTTT
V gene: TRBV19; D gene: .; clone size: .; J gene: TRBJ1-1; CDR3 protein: CASSPNRGMDTEAFF; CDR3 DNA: TGTGCCAGTAGTCCAAATCGGGGAATGGACACTGAAGCTTTCTTT
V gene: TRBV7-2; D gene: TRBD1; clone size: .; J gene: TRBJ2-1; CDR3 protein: CASSLGQGAGEQFF; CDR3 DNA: TGTGCCAGCAGCCTGGGACAGGGGGCCGGGGAGCAGTTCTTC
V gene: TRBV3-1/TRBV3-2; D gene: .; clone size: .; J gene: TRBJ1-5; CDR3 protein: CASSQRGSNQPQHF; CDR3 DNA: TGTGCCAGCAGCCAACGCGGTAGCAATCAGCCCCAGCATTTT
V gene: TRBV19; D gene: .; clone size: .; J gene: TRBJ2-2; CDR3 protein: CASSKLQGSTGELFF; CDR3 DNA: TGTGCCAGTAGTAAACTACAGGGCTCCACCGGGGAGCTGTTTTTT
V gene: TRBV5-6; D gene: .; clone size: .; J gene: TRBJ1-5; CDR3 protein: CASSQLGGMNNQPQHF; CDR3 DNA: TGTGCCAGCAGCCAGTTGGGGGGGATGAACAATCAGCCCCAGCATTTT
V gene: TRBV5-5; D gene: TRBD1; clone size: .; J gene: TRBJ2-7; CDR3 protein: CASSELDRGSIGEQYF; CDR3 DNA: TGTGCCAGCAGCGAACTGGACAGGGGTTCAATAGGCGAGCAGTACTTC
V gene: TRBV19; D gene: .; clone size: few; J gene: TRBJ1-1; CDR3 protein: CASSIGGLRNTEAFF; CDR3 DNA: TGTGCCAGTAGTATCGGAGGGCTTCGAAACACTGAAGCTTTCTTT
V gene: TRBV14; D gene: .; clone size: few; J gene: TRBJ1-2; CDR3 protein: CASSPGVGGYGYTF; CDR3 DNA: TGTGCCAGCAGCCCCGGGGTCGGGGGCTATGGCTACACCTTC
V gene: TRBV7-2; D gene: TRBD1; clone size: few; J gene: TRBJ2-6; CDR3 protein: CASSIQTGAGANVLTF; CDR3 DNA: TGTGCCAGCAGCATCCAGACAGGGGCTGGGGCCAACGTCCTGACTTTC
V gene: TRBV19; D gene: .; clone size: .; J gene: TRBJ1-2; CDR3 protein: CASSNRDKRGYGYTF; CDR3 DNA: TGTGCCAGTAGTAACCGGGACAAACGGGGCTATGGCTACACCTTC
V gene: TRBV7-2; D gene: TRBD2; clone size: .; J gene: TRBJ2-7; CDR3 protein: CASSFDGLAYEQYF; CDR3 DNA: TGTGCCAGCAGCTTCGACGGACTAGCCTACGAGCAGTACTTC
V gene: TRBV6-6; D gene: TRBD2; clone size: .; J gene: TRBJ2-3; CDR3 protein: CASRIPGLAATDTQYF; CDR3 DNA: TGTGCCAGCAGGATCCCGGGACTAGCGGCCACAGATACGCAGTATTTT
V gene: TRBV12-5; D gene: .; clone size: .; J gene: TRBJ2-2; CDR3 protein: CASGLVLTTNTGELFF; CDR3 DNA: TGTGCTAGTGGTTTGGTCCTAACCACGAACACCGGGGAGCTGTTTTTT
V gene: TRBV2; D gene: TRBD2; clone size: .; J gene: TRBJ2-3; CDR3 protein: CASSEVLAGDTQYF; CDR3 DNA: TGTGCCAGCAGTGAAGTATTAGCGGGGGATACGCAGTATTTT
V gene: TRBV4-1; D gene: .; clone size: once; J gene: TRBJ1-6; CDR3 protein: CASSQPPENRSPLHF; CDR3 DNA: TGCGCCAGCAGCCAACCACCTGAAAACAGGTCACCCCTCCACTTT
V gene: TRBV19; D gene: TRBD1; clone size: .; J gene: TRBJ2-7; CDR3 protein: CASSVDSTGVEQYF; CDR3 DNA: TGTGCCAGTAGTGTAGACTCCACAGGGGTCGAGCAGTACTTC
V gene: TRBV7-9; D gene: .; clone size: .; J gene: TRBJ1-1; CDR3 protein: CASSFSGTNTEAFF; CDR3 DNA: TGTGCCAGCAGCTTTTCAGGAACGAACACTGAAGCTTTCTTT
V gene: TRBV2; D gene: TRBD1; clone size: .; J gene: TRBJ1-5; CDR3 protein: CASTGTGQPQHF; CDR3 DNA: TGTGCCAGCACTGGGACAGGTCAGCCCCAGCATTTT
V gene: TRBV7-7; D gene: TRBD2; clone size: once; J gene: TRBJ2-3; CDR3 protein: CASSQRASGEDTQYF; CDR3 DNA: TGTGCTAGCAGCCAGAGGGCTAGCGGGGAGGATACGCAGTATTTT
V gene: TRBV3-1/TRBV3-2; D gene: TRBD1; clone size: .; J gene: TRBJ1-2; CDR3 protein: CASSQEDRAYYGYTF; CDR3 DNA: TGTGCCAGCAGCCAAGAGGACAGGGCCTACTATGGCTACACCTTC
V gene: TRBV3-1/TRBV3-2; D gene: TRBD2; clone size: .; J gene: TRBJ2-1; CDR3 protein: CASSQYSGEIYNEQFF; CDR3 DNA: TGTGCCAGCAGCCAATATAGCGGGGAAATCTACAATGAGCAGTTCTTC
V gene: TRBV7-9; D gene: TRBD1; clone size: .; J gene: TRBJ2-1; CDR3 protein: CASSPTGGENEQFF; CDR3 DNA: TGTGCCAGCAGCCCGACAGGGGGTGAAAATGAGCAGTTCTTC
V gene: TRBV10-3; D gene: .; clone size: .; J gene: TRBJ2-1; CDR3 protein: CAISGRALGNEQFF; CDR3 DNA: TGTGCCATCAGTGGCAGGGCCCTAGGCAATGAGCAGTTCTTC
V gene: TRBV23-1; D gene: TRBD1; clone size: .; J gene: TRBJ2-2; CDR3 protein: CASSRQDRANTGELFF; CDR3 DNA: TGCGCCAGCAGTCGCCAAGACAGGGCGAACACCGGGGAGCTGTTTTTT
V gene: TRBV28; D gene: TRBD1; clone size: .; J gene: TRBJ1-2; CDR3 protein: CASSYRGPDGYTF; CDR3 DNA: TGTGCCAGCAGTTACAGGGGGCCTGATGGCTACACCTTC
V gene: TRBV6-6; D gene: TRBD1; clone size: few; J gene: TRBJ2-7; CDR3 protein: CASSSGGQGAHEQYF; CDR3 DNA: TGTGCCAGCAGTTCGGGGGGACAGGGGGCCCACGAGCAGTACTTC
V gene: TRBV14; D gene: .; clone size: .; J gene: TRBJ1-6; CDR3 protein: CASSISGYDSPLHF; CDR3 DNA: TGTGCCAGCAGCATCTCAGGGTATGATTCACCCCTCCACTTT
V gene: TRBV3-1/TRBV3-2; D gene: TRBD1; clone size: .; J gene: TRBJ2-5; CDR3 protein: CASSPRQGSQETQYF; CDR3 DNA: TGTGCCAGCAGCCCGAGACAGGGGTCCCAAGAGACCCAGTACTTC
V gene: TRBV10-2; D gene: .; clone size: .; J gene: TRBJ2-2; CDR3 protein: CASSEYWAGAGELFF; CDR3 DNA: TGCGCCAGCAGTGAGTACTGGGCGGGCGCCGGGGAGCTGTTTTTT
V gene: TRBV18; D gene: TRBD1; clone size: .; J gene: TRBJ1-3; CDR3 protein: CASSPSLVGGIGGNTIYF; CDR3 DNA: TGTGCCAGCTCACCCTCATTGGTAGGGGGCATTGGTGGAAACACCATATATTTT
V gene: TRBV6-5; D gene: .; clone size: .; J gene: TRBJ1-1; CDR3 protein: CASSSLRRQPNTEAFF; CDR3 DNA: TGTGCCAGCAGTTCCCTGCGCCGACAGCCGAACACTGAAGCTTTCTTT
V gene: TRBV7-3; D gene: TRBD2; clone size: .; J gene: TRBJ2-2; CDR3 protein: CASSLTGLAGDLYTGELFF; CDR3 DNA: TGTGCCAGCAGCTTAACCGGACTAGCGGGGGACCTTTACACCGGGGAGCTGTTTTTT
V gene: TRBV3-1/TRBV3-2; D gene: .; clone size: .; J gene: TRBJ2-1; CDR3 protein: CASSKQGRIVSNEQFF; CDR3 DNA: TGTGCCAGCAGCAAACAGGGTAGGATTGTTTCGAATGAGCAGTTCTTC
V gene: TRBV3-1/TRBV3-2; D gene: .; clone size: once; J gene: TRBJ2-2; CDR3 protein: CASSQDLLNTGELFF; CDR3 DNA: TGTGCCAGCAGCCAAGATCTCTTGAACACCGGGGAGCTGTTTTTT
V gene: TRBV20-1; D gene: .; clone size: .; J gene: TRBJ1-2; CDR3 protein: CSLRAVYGYTF; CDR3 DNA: TGCAGTCTCAGGGCGGTCTATGGCTACACCTTC